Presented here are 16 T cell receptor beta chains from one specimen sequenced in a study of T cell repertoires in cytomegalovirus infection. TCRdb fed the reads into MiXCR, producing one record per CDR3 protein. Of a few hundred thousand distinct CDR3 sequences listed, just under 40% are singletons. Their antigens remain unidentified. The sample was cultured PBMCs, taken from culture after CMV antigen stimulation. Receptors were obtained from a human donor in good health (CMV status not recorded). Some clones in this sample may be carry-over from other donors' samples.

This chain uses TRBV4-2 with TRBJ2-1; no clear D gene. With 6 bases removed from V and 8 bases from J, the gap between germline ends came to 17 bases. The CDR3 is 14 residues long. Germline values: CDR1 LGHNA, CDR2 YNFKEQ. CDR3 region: CASSHHTTVDEQFF. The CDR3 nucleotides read TGTGCCAGCAGTCACCATACGACGGTGGATGAGCAGTTCTTC.

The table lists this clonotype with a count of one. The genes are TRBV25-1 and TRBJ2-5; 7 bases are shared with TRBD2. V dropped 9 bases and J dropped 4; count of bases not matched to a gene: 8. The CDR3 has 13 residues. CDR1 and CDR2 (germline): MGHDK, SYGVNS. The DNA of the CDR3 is TGTGCCAGTAGATCGACGGGGGGAGAGACCCAGTACTTC. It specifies CASRSTGGETQYF.

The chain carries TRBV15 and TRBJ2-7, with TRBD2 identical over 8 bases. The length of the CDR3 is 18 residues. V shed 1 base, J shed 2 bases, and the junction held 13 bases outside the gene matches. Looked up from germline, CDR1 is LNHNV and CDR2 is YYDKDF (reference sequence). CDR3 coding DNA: TGTGCCACCAGCAGAGCCAAGGGAGCGGGAGCTCCCCCCTACGAGCAGTACTTC. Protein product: CATSRAKGAGAPPYEQYF.

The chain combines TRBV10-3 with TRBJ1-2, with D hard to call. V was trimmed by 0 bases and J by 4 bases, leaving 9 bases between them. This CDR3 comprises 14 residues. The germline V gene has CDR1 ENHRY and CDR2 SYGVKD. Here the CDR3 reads CAISESAEVYGYTF. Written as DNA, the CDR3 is TGTGCCATCAGTGAGTCGGCAGAGGTCTATGGCTACACCTTC.

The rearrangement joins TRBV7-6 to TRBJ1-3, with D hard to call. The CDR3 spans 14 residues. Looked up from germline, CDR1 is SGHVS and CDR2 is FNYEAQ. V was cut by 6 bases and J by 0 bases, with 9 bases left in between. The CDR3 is CASRPTLSGNTIYF. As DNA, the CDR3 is TGTGCCAGCAGGCCTACCCTCTCTGGAAACACCATATATTTT.

The CDR3 region has the DNA TGTGCCAGCAGAAGGACGGCTAATAAGTTGGCGAACACCTTC. This encodes CASRRTANKLANTF. The rearrangement uses TRBV2 and TRBJ1-2; D unresolved. CDR1 and CDR2 from the germline V gene are SNHLY and FYNNEI. CDR3 size: 14 residues. The ends were cut back, 6 bases at V and 12 bases at J, with 23 bases in the middle.

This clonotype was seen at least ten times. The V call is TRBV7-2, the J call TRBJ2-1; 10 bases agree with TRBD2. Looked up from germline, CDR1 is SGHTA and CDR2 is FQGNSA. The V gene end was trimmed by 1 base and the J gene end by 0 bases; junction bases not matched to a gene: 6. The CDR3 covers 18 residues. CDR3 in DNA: TGTGCCAGCAGCTTAGTTTGGGCTAGCGGGGGCTCCTACAATGAGCAGTTCTTC. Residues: CASSLVWASGGSYNEQFF.

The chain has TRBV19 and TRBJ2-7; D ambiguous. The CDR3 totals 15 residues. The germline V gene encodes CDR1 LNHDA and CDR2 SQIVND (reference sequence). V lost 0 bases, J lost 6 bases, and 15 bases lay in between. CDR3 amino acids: CASSIDFRSYSEQYF. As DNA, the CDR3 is TGTGCCAGTAGTATAGATTTCAGAAGCTATTCCGAGCAGTACTTC.

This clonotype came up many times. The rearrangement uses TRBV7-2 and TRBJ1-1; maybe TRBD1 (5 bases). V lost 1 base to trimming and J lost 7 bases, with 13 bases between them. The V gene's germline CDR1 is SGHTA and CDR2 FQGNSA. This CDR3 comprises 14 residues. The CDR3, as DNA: TGTGCCAGCAGCTTAGTAGGGACGGCAAATGAAGCTTTCTTT. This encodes CASSLVGTANEAFF.

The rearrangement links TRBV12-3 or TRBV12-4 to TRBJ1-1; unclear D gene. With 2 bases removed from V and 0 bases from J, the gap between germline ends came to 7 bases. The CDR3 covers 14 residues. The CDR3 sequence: CASSLSVMNTEAFF. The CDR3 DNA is TGTGCCAGCAGTTTATCAGTCATGAACACTGAAGCTTTCTTT.

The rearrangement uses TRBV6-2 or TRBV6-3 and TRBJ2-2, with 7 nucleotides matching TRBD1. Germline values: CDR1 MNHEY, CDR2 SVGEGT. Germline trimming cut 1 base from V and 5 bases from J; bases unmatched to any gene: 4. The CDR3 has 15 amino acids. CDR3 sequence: CASSYFLTGTGELFF. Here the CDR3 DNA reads TGTGCCAGCAGTTACTTTTTGACAGGGACCGGGGAGCTGTTTTTT.

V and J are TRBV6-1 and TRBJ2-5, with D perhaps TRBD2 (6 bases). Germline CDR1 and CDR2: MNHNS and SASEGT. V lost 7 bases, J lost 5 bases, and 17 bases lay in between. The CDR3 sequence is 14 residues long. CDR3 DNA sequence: TGTGCCAGCACCAGTCGGGAGTTAGGTGAGACCCAGTACTTC. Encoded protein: CASTSRELGETQYF.

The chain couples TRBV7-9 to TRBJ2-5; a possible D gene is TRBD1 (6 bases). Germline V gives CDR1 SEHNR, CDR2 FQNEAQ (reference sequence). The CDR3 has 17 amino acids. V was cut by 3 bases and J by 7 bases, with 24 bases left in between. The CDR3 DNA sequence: TGTGCCAGCAGCTTGTCTCTCCGGGGAAAAATAGGGGGGACCCAGTACTTC. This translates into CASSLSLRGKIGGTQYF.

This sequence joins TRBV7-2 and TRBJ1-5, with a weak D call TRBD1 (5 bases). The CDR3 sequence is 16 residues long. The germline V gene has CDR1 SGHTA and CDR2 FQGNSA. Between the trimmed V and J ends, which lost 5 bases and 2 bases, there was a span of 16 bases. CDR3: CASSPKRGIGNQPQHF. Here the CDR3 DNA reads TGTGCCAGCAGCCCCAAGCGGGGCATCGGCAATCAGCCCCAGCATTTT.

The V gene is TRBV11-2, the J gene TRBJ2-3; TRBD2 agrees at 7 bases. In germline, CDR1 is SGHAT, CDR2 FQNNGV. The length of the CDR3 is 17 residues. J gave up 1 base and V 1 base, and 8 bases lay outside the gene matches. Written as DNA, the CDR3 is TGTGCCAGCAGCTTAGGTCTGCGGCTAGCGGGCACAGATACGCAGTATTTT. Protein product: CASSLGLRLAGTDTQYF.

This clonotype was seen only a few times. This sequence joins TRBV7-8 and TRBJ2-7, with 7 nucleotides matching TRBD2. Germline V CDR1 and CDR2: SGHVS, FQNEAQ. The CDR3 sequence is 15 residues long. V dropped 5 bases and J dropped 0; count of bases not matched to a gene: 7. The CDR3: CASSPYGTTSYEQYF. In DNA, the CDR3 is TGTGCCAGCAGCCCTTATGGGACTACCTCCTACGAGCAGTACTTC.